The entry below gives a single TCR beta chain sequence along with its context. Which antigen it targets is not known. No base quality information exists; no much larger clone differs at one position. These data belong to a study of T cell responses to AZD1222 COVID-19 vaccine (dated by TCRdb to the early 2020s). Study-level background: TCR sequencing covered roughly 230 trial participants: 207 given two doses of AZD1222 and about 26 given two doses of MenACWY control vaccine. Enrollment into the trials was organized by age into subgroups of 18-55, 56-69 and 70-plus years, and those subgroups contained about 150, 27 and 61 TCR-sequenced participants, respectively. Paper-wide results and their limitations: The whole spike protein was spanned by vaccine-associated CD4 TCRs, and dominant responses were seen in regions 160-218 and 743-854. The 56-69-year group was small, and its depth increase did not reach significance, likely because of low power. Epitopes outside the regions mutated in the B.1.351 and B.1.1.7 variants were reportedly recognized by nearly half of the unique spike-specific TCRs. No day 14 peak-response samples were available, so repertoires were characterized only after the peak T cell response. Conclusions about previously exposed vaccinees are limited, since just 6 or 7 AZD1222 recipients were seropositive for SARS-CoV-2 at baseline. A significant rise in spike-specific TCR breadth and depth was observed after two AZD1222 doses relative to day 0 and relative to MenACWY recipients. Participants were mostly white British and included more females than males, and it was suggested by the authors that clonal diversity may have been underestimated.

The CDR3 regions of human TCRbeta chains were analyzed by immunosequencing. On the authors' methods: Repertoire TCRs were checked for matches against a reference library of SARS-CoV-2-specific TCRs that had been generated using the MIRA antigen-specificity platform. Breadth was defined as the fraction of unique TCRs that were SARS-CoV-2-associated, and depth was defined as the fraction of total T cells that were SARS-CoV-2-associated. Using the MIRA data, each spike-specific TCR was mapped to the spike region that the TCR reacts to and placed in a CD4 or CD8 class. Log10-transformed breadth and depth values were compared by one-way ANOVA with Sidak's multiple comparisons tests. The clones in this table, taken by TCRdb from immuneACCESS, are in-frame only. Not every clone is retained; where verified, under half of the shortfall comes from an unresolved V gene, and the cause of the rest is unknown. The V and J calls and clone size were taken over from that table, and D and trimming were inferred from the DNA. The sample yields roughly 150,000 clones; roughly 90% were counted once. Of the sample, roughly 3.4% falls within the top ten clones.

Including the terminal cysteine and phenylalanine, the CDR3 comprises 17 residues. Of the read, only the CDR3 DNA is kept; its 51 bases are in frame from base 1. From V the trimming removes 0 bases and from J it removes 0 bases, while the gene matches leave 8 bases of the junction unaccounted for. Looking up the germline V gene yields CDR1 SGHRS and CDR2 YFSETQ. Explained via the paper, the time point label denotes: about 28 days (+/-7) after the second vaccine dose. AZD1222 recipients with second doses at about 4 weeks or about 12 weeks were pooled, because spike-specific TCR depth and breadth did not differ between schedules. Samples from vaccinated people were obtained from the UK trials COV001 and COV002, which included a single-blind randomized controlled phase 2/3 trial of AZD1222 (ChAdOx1 nCoV-19) in healthy adults. For TCRbeta chain sequencing, PBMC samples from trial participants were taken at day 0 and at day 28 after the second dose.

The source material was peripheral blood, sampled 28 days after the second AZD1222 dose. The V gene is TRBV5-1 and the J gene is TRBJ1-1; 7 bases in the junction line up with TRBD1. This TCR was sampled from an adult who received the AZD1222 COVID-19 vaccine. Here the CDR3 is given as CASSLAAGGGLNTEAFF. The DNA sequence is TGCGCCAGCAGCTTGGCTGCAGGGGGAGGGCTGAACACTGAAGCTTTCTTT.